This is a list of T cell receptor beta chains from one sample in a study of blood T cell repertoires in COVID-19. The method was immunoSEQ multiplex PCR; TCRdb's version includes in-frame clones alone and lacks a portion of them. This table has over 250,000 clones, under 95% appearing once. Input material: PBMCs or T cells enriched from blood (not recorded which). The receptors come from a man between 60 and 70 years old who had recovered from COVID-19. Both conserved end residues are part of each CDR3. Fields, in order: clone size, J gene, V gene, D gene, CDR3 protein, CDR3 DNA. A D gene is named only where the DNA matches it firmly. Some rows have no size entry. The others give once, few or many, or a class for an expanded clone.

few | TRBJ1-6 | TRBV7-9 | . | CASSLGSASLYNSPLHF | TGTGCCAGCAGCTTAGGATCAGCGAGCCTTTATAATTCACCCCTCCACTTT
. | TRBJ2-3 | TRBV7-9 | . | CASSAGLELGTDTQYF | TGTGCCAGCAGCGCCGGACTCGAGCTAGGCACAGATACGCAGTATTTT
once | TRBJ2-7 | TRBV19 | . | CASSAAAWGRSPYEQYF | TGTGCCAGTAGTGCGGCTGCATGGGGCAGATCCCCCTACGAGCAGTACTTC
. | TRBJ1-5 | TRBV7-2 | TRBD1 | CASSLVGTGVYSNQPQHF | TGTGCCAGCAGCTTAGTGGGGACAGGCGTCTATAGCAATCAGCCCCAGCATTTT
. | TRBJ2-1 | TRBV5-5 | TRBD2 | CASSFRLAGGPRTYNEQFF | TGTGCCAGCAGCTTTAGGCTAGCGGGGGGGCCAAGGACCTACAATGAGCAGTTCTTC
. | TRBJ2-7 | TRBV6-5 | TRBD2 | CASSYRTSGSHEQYF | TGTGCCAGCAGTTACAGGACTAGCGGGAGCCACGAGCAGTACTTC
. | TRBJ2-1 | TRBV24-1 | . | CATSGPGANEQFF | TGTGCCACCAGTGGTCCAGGCGCCAATGAGCAGTTCTTC
once | TRBJ2-7 | TRBV25-1 | . | CASSESYEGSYEQYF | TGTGCCAGCAGTGAATCTTATGAGGGATCCTACGAGCAGTACTTC
. | TRBJ2-5 | TRBV7-8 | . | CASSPDTETQYF | TGTGCCAGCAGCCCGGACACGGAGACCCAGTACTTC
. | TRBJ2-5 | TRBV12-5 | . | CASGLGGGPQETQYF | TGTGCTAGTGGTTTAGGCGGCGGCCCCCAAGAGACCCAGTACTTC
. | TRBJ2-5 | TRBV29-1 | . | CSVSRGGVGETQYF | TGCAGCGTTAGTCGAGGGGGGGTGGGCGAGACCCAGTACTTC
. | TRBJ2-7 | TRBV19 | TRBD1 | CASSIFGQGIYEQYF | TGTGCCAGTAGTATTTTTGGACAGGGGATCTACGAGCAGTACTTC
. | TRBJ1-1 | TRBV5-6 | . | CASSLAIGREAFF | TGTGCCAGCAGCTTGGCCATCGGCAGGGAAGCTTTCTTT
. | TRBJ1-1 | TRBV30 | TRBD1 | CAWSPGQVKKEAFF | TGTGCCTGGAGTCCAGGACAGGTCAAGAAAGAAGCTTTCTTT
once | TRBJ2-7 | TRBV27 | . | CASSPLMRGSYEQYF | TGTGCCAGCAGCCCGCTGATGCGGGGTTCGTACGAGCAGTACTTC
. | TRBJ1-6 | TRBV10-3 | . | CAIRGASGDSPLHF | TGTGCCATCCGGGGGGCCTCGGGGGACTCACCCCTCCACTTT
. | TRBJ1-2 | TRBV6-5 | . | CASSRRDVLNYGYTF | TGTGCCAGCAGTCGCAGGGATGTGTTAAACTATGGCTACACCTTC
. | TRBJ2-1 | TRBV29-1 | TRBD1 | CSVETGTGSSYNEQFF | TGCAGCGTTGAAACCGGGACAGGGAGCTCCTACAATGAGCAGTTCTTC
. | TRBJ2-1 | TRBV11-2 | TRBD2 | CASSPRLRTSEYNEQFF | TGTGCCAGCAGCCCCCGTCTCCGGACTAGCGAATACAATGAGCAGTTCTTC
. | TRBJ2-7 | TRBV5-4 | . | CASSLERGASSF | TGTGCCAGCAGCTTGGAACGGGGGGCCAGTTCCTTC
. | TRBJ1-1 | TRBV11-2 | TRBD1 | CASSLQGATDRTEAFF | TGTGCCAGCAGCTTGCAGGGGGCTACCGATCGAACTGAAGCTTTCTTT
. | TRBJ1-6 | TRBV9 | . | CASSELKPPLHF | TGTGCCAGCAGCGAACTCAAACCACCCCTCCACTTT
. | TRBJ1-5 | TRBV28 | . | CASSLAGQPQHF | TGTGCCAGCAGTTTAGCGGGGCAGCCCCAGCATTTT
. | TRBJ2-5 | TRBV7-2 | TRBD2 | CASGRGESRETQYF | TGTGCCAGCGGGCGGGGGGAGAGTCGGGAGACCCAGTACTTC
few | TRBJ2-1 | TRBV25-1 | . | CASSESRNEQFF | TGTGCCAGCAGTGAATCCAGGAATGAGCAGTTCTTC
once | TRBJ2-1 | TRBV11-3 | . | CASSPGADAAGQGEQFF | TGTGCCAGCAGCCCAGGGGCCGACGCAGCAGGGCAGGGCGAGCAGTTCTTC
. | TRBJ1-6 | TRBV9 | . | CASSSPETGNNSPLHF | TGTGCCAGCAGCTCACCGGAGACAGGAAATAATTCACCCCTCCACTTT
. | TRBJ2-1 | TRBV27 | TRBD1 | CASSLGGRGLPFF | TGTGCCAGCAGTTTAGGGGGCAGGGGGCTCCCGTTCTTC
. | TRBJ1-1 | TRBV6-5 | . | CASSYVHSAEAFF | TGTGCCAGCAGTTACGTCCATAGCGCTGAAGCTTTCTTT
. | TRBJ1-2 | TRBV15 | . | CATSIPLGPSYGYTF | TGTGCCACCAGCATACCCCTTGGGCCCAGCTATGGCTACACCTTC
. | TRBJ2-7 | TRBV3-1/TRBV3-2 | . | CASSQADTGQYF | TGTGCCAGCAGCCAAGCCGACACAGGGCAGTACTTC
. | TRBJ1-5 | TRBV7-8 | . | CASSPRTGPPQHF | TGTGCCAGCAGCCCCCGCACAGGGCCGCCCCAGCATTTT
. | TRBJ1-1 | TRBV27 | . | CASSFGEGLTEAFF | TGTGCCAGCAGTTTTGGGGAGGGGCTCACTGAAGCTTTCTTT
. | TRBJ2-1 | TRBV7-9 | TRBD2 | CASSSAGGLYNEQFF | TGTGCCAGCAGCTCAGCGGGGGGGCTCTACAATGAGCAGTTCTTC
. | TRBJ2-3 | TRBV14 | TRBD2 | CASSQDWAGGYGTDTQYF | TGTGCCAGCAGCCAAGATTGGGCGGGAGGCTACGGCACAGATACGCAGTATTTT
. | TRBJ1-4 | TRBV18 | TRBD1 | CASSQDRGGGEKLFF | TGTGCCAGCTCGCAGGACAGGGGAGGAGGTGAAAAACTGTTTTTT
. | TRBJ1-2 | TRBV5-4 | . | CASSARANYGYTF | TGTGCCAGCAGCGCCCGAGCTAACTATGGCTACACCTTC
. | TRBJ1-6 | TRBV18 | . | CASSPKATENSPLHF | TGTGCCAGCTCACCAAAGGCCACGGAGAATTCACCCCTCCACTTT
. | TRBJ2-5 | TRBV3-1/TRBV3-2 | . | CASSQELEAVLNQETQYF | TGTGCCAGCAGCCAAGAACTAGAGGCTGTATTAAACCAAGAGACCCAGTACTTC
. | TRBJ2-1 | TRBV12-3/TRBV12-4 | TRBD2 | CASGAGVWEQFF | TGTGCCAGCGGTGCGGGGGTATGGGAGCAGTTCTTC
. | TRBJ1-4 | TRBV7-2 | . | CASSLGRVGSGEKLFF | TGTGCCAGCAGCTTAGGTCGGGTGGGCAGCGGAGAAAAACTGTTTTTT
. | TRBJ2-1 | TRBV5-1 | TRBD2 | CASSLARGGIFNEQFF | TGCGCCAGCAGCTTGGCGCGGGGGGGCATTTTTAATGAGCAGTTCTTC
. | TRBJ1-4 | TRBV5-1 | . | CASRRGAGASEKLFF | TGCGCCAGCAGAAGGGGAGCGGGGGCTAGTGAAAAACTGTTTTTT
. | TRBJ2-1 | TRBV5-4 | . | CASSRELRGELSSYNEQFF | TGTGCCAGCAGCCGTGAACTCCGGGGAGAGTTAAGCTCCTACAATGAGCAGTTCTTC
. | TRBJ1-2 | TRBV27 | TRBD1 | CASSRGGTVNYGYTF | TGTGCCAGCAGCCGAGGCGGGACAGTTAACTATGGCTACACCTTC
. | TRBJ1-1 | TRBV6-5 | TRBD1 | CASITTGAAAAFF | TGTGCCAGCATTACGACAGGGGCTGCGGCGGCTTTCTTT
. | TRBJ2-2 | TRBV6-5 | TRBD2 | CASSPGLAGTRELFF | TGTGCCAGCAGTCCGGGACTAGCGGGCACCCGGGAGCTGTTTTTT